This T cell receptor beta chain was retrieved from a study of response to subunit inactivated influenza vaccine. Using its own MiXCR run on the RT-PCR reads, TCRdb lists one record per CDR3 protein. The table shows 500,000 to 600,000 distinct CDR3 sequences, with 11% occurring only once. This same sample was also part of a study on T cells expressing NK-cell markers. Turning to that study: In generating TCR beta cDNA, 5'RACE template switching with UMIs was used. Underlying the TCR beta repertoires were sorted CD3+CD56+NKG2C+, CD3+CD56+NKG2C- and CD3+CD56-NKG2C+ T cells.

The receptor comes from a man in his forties or fifties who received an inactivated influenza vaccine. Source: PBMCs from blood, taken on the day of vaccination.

CDR3 sequence reads: CASSLNRVPNIQYF. DNA of the CDR3: TGTGCCAGCAGTTTGAACAGGGTCCCAAACATTCAGTACTTC. The chain joins TRBV28 to TRBJ2-4, with D maybe TRBD1 (6 bases). The germline gives CDR1 MDHEN, CDR2 SYDVKM. The CDR3 is made up of 14 amino acids. Trimming left V 3 bases short and J 6 bases short, with 12 bases between.